The 11 T cell receptor beta chains reported below all come from one sample, sequenced in a study of cytomegalovirus exposure and HLA in healthy donors. Primers for the PCR totalled 60 Vbeta and 13 Jbeta. Measured with immunoSEQ multiplex PCR; TCRdb has only the in-frame clones, and not every one. The sample holds about 200,000 clones, roughly 78% seen once. The sequenced sample consisted of PBMCs. Receptors originate from a girl under 18 in good health and CMV-seropositive.

The chain has TRBV4-3 and TRBJ1-5, with D maybe TRBD1 (6 bases). The V and J ends lost 2 bases and 7 bases respectively, with 9 bases between them. The CDR3 is made up of 13 amino acids. The V gene's germline CDR1 is LGHNA and CDR2 YSLEER. CDR3 bases: TGCGCCAGCAGCCAAACAGGGTTACAGCCCCAGCATTTT. Translation gives CASSQTGLQPQHF.

The chain links TRBV5-1 to TRBJ2-7; maybe TRBD2 (6 bases). V was pared by 3 bases and J by 0 bases, with 10 bases between. CDR1 and CDR2 from the germline V gene are SGHRS and YFSETQ. The CDR3 totals 14 residues. The CDR3 here is CASSWGDGSYEQYF. The CDR3 region has the DNA TGCGCCAGCAGCTGGGGGGACGGCTCCTACGAGCAGTACTTC.

The V gene is TRBV11-2, the J gene TRBJ2-7, with D perhaps matching TRBD1 (6 bases). V was cut by 6 bases and J by 4 bases, with 19 bases left in between. CDR3 length: 15 residues. The germline V gene has CDR1 SGHAT and CDR2 FQNNGV. CDR3 in DNA: TGTGCCAGCAGTTGGGACACCTGGACCCCTTACGAGCAGTACTTC. It is translated as CASSWDTWTPYEQYF.

The chain recombines TRBV6-1 with TRBJ2-3; perhaps TRBD2 as D (6 bases). Germline V gene sequence: CDR1 MNHNS, CDR2 SASEGT. The CDR3 runs 15 residues. Trimming cost V 4 bases and J 0 bases, with 11 bases left between them. CDR3: CASSAGLISTDTQYF. In nucleotides, the CDR3 is TGTGCCAGCAGTGCGGGACTGATAAGCACAGATACGCAGTATTTT.

The CDR3 here is CASSEGGDTYGYTF. The DNA for the CDR3 is TGTGCCAGCAGTGAAGGCGGGGATACCTATGGCTACACCTTC. The rearrangement links TRBV6-1 to TRBJ1-2; D gene unclear. Trimming pared 1 base from V and 4 bases from J, leaving 10 bases between. The germline CDR1 and CDR2 sequences are MNHNS and SASEGT. The CDR3 sequence is 14 residues long.

The chain carries TRBV11-3 and TRBJ2-1; no firm D call. V dropped 1 base and J dropped 4 bases, with 8 bases sitting between them. The CDR3 spans 14 residues. CDR1 and CDR2 (germline): SGHNT, YENEEA. CDR3 loop: CASSLVPGYNEQFF. The CDR3 nucleotides are TGTGCCAGCAGCTTAGTGCCCGGGTACAATGAGCAGTTCTTC.

CDR3 nucleotides: TGTGCCACCAGCAGGTCTGCGGGCGGGTCAGATACGCAGTATTTT. This codes for CATSRSAGGSDTQYF. This chain links TRBV15 with TRBJ2-3; D might be TRBD2 (5 bases). The CDR3 spans 15 residues. The V end was cut by 3 bases, the J end by 4 bases, with 14 bases between. The germline V gene encodes CDR1 LNHNV and CDR2 YYDKDF (reference sequence).

This clone appeared a single time. This sequence joins TRBV7-2 and TRBJ1-1; tentatively, D is TRBD1 (6 bases). Germline-derived CDR1 and CDR2 are SGHTA and FQGNSA. The CDR3 covers 15 residues. The ends were cut back, 8 bases at V and 4 bases at J, with 20 bases in the middle. The CDR3 loop reads CASGNGGAPSTEAFF. The CDR3 bases are TGTGCCAGCGGCAATGGGGGGGCGCCGTCCACTGAAGCTTTCTTT.

CDR3 sequence: CASSPRGTGGKDTQYF. The CDR3 DNA reads TGTGCCAGCTCACCAAGGGGGACAGGGGGCAAAGATACGCAGTATTTT. The rearrangement joins TRBV18 to TRBJ2-3; 12 bases fit TRBD1. CDR3 length: 16 residues. Trimming took 2 bases from V and 5 from J; bases not matched to a gene: 5. Germline V gene lookup returns CDR1 KGHSH and CDR2 LQKENI.

V gene TRBV2 combines with J gene TRBJ1-1, with D possibly being TRBD1 (5 bases). Trimming removed 2 bases at V and 5 bases at J, with 15 bases between. The CDR3 contains 15 residues. Per the germline V gene, CDR1 is SNHLY and CDR2 is FYNNEI. The CDR3 sequence is CASSEWQGLGTEAFF. In DNA form, the CDR3 reads TGTGCCAGCAGTGAATGGCAGGGCTTAGGGACTGAAGCTTTCTTT. Using reference TRBV2 and TRBJ1-1 for the parts outside the CDR3, the full variable domain is EPEVTQTPSHQVTQMGQEVILRCVPISNHLYFYWYRQILGQKVEFLVSFYNNEISEKSEIFDDQFSVERPDGSNFTLKIRSTKLEDSAMYFCASSEWQGLGTEAFFGQGTRLTVV.

This clone was seen only once. The V and J genes are TRBV23-1 and TRBJ1-4; TRBD1 might be the D (6 bases). TRBV23-1 is noted as an ORF with a role that remains uncertain. CDR3 length equals 16 residues. V was clipped by 2 bases and J by 5 bases, with 15 bases between them. The CDR3 sequence is CASSQNTGTSNEKLFF. Written as DNA, the CDR3 is TGCGCCAGCAGTCAAAATACCGGGACATCGAATGAAAAACTGTTTTTT.